These T cell receptor beta chains were read from a single sample in a study of spatial heterogeneity in lung cancer. TCRdb processed the 5' RACE reads anew with MiXCR; each CDR3 protein has one entry. The sample contains over 45,000 distinct CDR3 sequences, approximately 12% of which appear only once. The input for sequencing was PBMCs, taken at follow-up. Every receptor here comes from a male donor with early-stage non-small cell lung cancer. The CDR3 runs from the conserved cysteine through the conserved F or W. A D gene is named only where the DNA matches it firmly. The size entry is marked missing in some rows and otherwise reads once, few, many or a size class.

J: TRBJ2-7
V: TRBV7-2
size: many
D: NA
DNA: TGTGCCAGCAGCTTCGCGGGGAAATACGAGCAGTACTTC
CDR3: CASSFAGKYEQYF

J: TRBJ2-7
V: TRBV20-1
size: many
D: NA
DNA: TGCAGTGCTAGGTCGGAAAGCTACGAGCAGTACTTC
CDR3: CSARSESYEQYF

J: TRBJ2-2
V: TRBV20-1
size: NA
D: NA
DNA: TGCAGTGTGAAAACAGATAACGGGGAGCTGTTTTTT
CDR3: CSVKTDNGELFF

J: TRBJ1-5
V: TRBV12-3/TRBV12-4
size: many
D: NA
DNA: TGTGCCAGCAGTGGGACGGAGGTACAGCCCCAGCATTTT
CDR3: CASSGTEVQPQHF

J: TRBJ2-1
V: TRBV5-1
size: NA
D: TRBD2
DNA: TGCGCCAGCAGTCCCGAGCGGGAGGGCCGGTATGAGCAGTTCTTC
CDR3: CASSPEREGRYEQFF

J: TRBJ2-7
V: TRBV2
size: few
D: NA
DNA: TGTGCCAGCAGCTCGGACAGCTTCGCCTACGAGCAGTACTTC
CDR3: CASSSDSFAYEQYF

J: TRBJ2-7
V: TRBV27
size: many
D: TRBD2
DNA: TGTGCCAGCGGAACCCTAGCGGGGGGGTTATACGAGCAGTACTTC
CDR3: CASGTLAGGLYEQYF

J: TRBJ2-7
V: TRBV2
size: few
D: NA
DNA: TGTGCCAGCAGTGAAGCGCTCAGGGGCTCCTACGAGCAGTACTTC
CDR3: CASSEALRGSYEQYF

J: TRBJ2-7
V: TRBV6-1
size: NA
D: TRBD2
DNA: TGTGCCAGCAGAACTAGCGGGAGCGACGAGCAGTACTTC
CDR3: CASRTSGSDEQYF

J: TRBJ2-1
V: TRBV12-3/TRBV12-4
size: NA
D: TRBD2
DNA: TGTGCCAGCAGAACGGGACTAGCGGGAGTGGATGAGCAGTTCTTC
CDR3: CASRTGLAGVDEQFF

J: TRBJ2-5
V: TRBV5-1
size: few
D: TRBD2
DNA: TGCGCCAGCAGCTTGACTAGCGGGGGTGGAGAGACCCAGTACTTC
CDR3: CASSLTSGGGETQYF

J: TRBJ2-3
V: TRBV7-2
size: many
D: NA
DNA: TGTGCCAGCAGCCCTGCGGGCGACAAAGCAGATACGCAGTATTTT
CDR3: CASSPAGDKADTQYF

J: TRBJ1-1
V: TRBV29-1
size: many
D: TRBD1
DNA: TGCAGCGTGGGACTTTGGGAGGGGGCAACTGAAGCTTTCTTT
CDR3: CSVGLWEGATEAFF

J: TRBJ2-7
V: TRBV5-1
size: many
D: NA
DNA: TGCGCCAGCAGCTTGGCACGGAGGGATTACGAGCAGTACTTC
CDR3: CASSLARRDYEQYF

J: TRBJ2-5
V: TRBV13
size: NA
D: TRBD2
DNA: TGTGCCAGCTCACCTCCGGGACTAGCGGGGAAAGAGACCCAGTACTTC
CDR3: CASSPPGLAGKETQYF

J: TRBJ2-1
V: TRBV11-3
size: many
D: TRBD2
DNA: TGTGCCAGCAGCGCATTCGGGGGGACCGGCAATGAGCAGTTCTTC
CDR3: CASSAFGGTGNEQFF

J: TRBJ2-5
V: TRBV11-2
size: many
D: TRBD2
DNA: TGTGCCAGCACCGGGACTAGCGGGGTTGGGAAGACCCAGTACTTC
CDR3: CASTGTSGVGKTQYF

J: TRBJ2-3
V: TRBV7-9
size: NA
D: NA
DNA: TGTGCCAGCAGCCTAGTGGGCACAGTTACGCAGTATTTT
CDR3: CASSLVGTVTQYF

J: TRBJ2-3
V: TRBV28
size: NA
D: NA
DNA: TGTGCCAGCAGCCCAGGGGTTAATACGCAGTATTTT
CDR3: CASSPGVNTQYF

J: TRBJ1-5
V: TRBV19
size: few
D: NA
DNA: TGTGCCAGTAGTATCGGGCCACGGAATGGCGGCAATCAGCCCCAGCATTTT
CDR3: CASSIGPRNGGNQPQHF

J: TRBJ2-7
V: TRBV6-2/TRBV6-3
size: many
D: TRBD2
DNA: TGTGCCACCGGGACTAGCGGGAGACCCTCCTACGAGCAGTACTTC
CDR3: CATGTSGRPSYEQYF

J: TRBJ1-1
V: TRBV18
size: many
D: TRBD1
DNA: TGTGCCAGCTCACCAGACAGGGGCAGTGAAGCTTTCTTT
CDR3: CASSPDRGSEAFF

J: TRBJ1-4
V: TRBV30
size: NA
D: NA
DNA: TGTGCCTGGAGTGTATCGGACAACAGCGCAACTAATGAAAAACTGTTTTTT
CDR3: CAWSVSDNSATNEKLFF

J: TRBJ2-5
V: TRBV6-6
size: many
D: NA
DNA: TGTGCCAGCAGTTACTACTTGTTCCAAGAGACCCAGTACTTC
CDR3: CASSYYLFQETQYF

J: TRBJ2-7
V: TRBV12-3/TRBV12-4
size: many
D: NA
DNA: TGTGCCAGCAGTTTAGATGGTCAGGGATTAATCTACGAGCAGTACTTC
CDR3: CASSLDGQGLIYEQYF

J: TRBJ1-2
V: TRBV12-3/TRBV12-4
size: few
D: NA
DNA: TGTGCCAGCAGTCCACGGATGGCTGGCTACACCTTC
CDR3: CASSPRMAGYTF

J: TRBJ1-1
V: TRBV6-5
size: few
D: TRBD1
DNA: TGTGCCAGCAGTTACTTCCATCGCTCATCCCGGGACAGGACTGAAGCTTTCTTT
CDR3: CASSYFHRSSRDRTEAFF

J: TRBJ2-1
V: TRBV7-9
size: NA
D: TRBD1
DNA: TGTGCCAGCAGCTTAGGTCCGGACAGGGGCGCAAGCTCCTACAATGAGCAGTTCTTC
CDR3: CASSLGPDRGASSYNEQFF

J: TRBJ2-3
V: TRBV5-1
size: few
D: TRBD2
DNA: TGCGCCAGCAGCGGGAGGGGCAGCACAGATACGCAGTATTTT
CDR3: CASSGRGSTDTQYF